Described below is a single T cell receptor beta chain sequence and its context. The antigen is not known. One end of the junction is discordant with germline, which a read error may explain. The data originate from a study of CD8 T cells in ankylosing spondylitis. Study observations and caveats: Past research had described some motif variants in reactive arthritis synovial fluid and blood. A motif in TCR beta, a set of under 10 highly homologous variants, appeared characteristic of ankylosing spondylitis blood.

Construction of TCR beta libraries was performed using quantitative 5'-RACE with molecular barcodes. TCRdb reanalysed the 5' RACE reads using MiXCR and keeps one entry per CDR3 protein. Counted here are about 280,000 distinct CDR3 sequences, around 20% occurring once; the ten biggest clones make up 7.8%. Germline CDR1 is SGDLS and CDR2 is YYNGEE. The CDR3 is made up of 17 amino acids. The receptor comes from a male donor with ankylosing spondylitis or in good health (not recorded which). V gene TRBV9 combines with J gene TRBJ2-2, with 9 bases matching TRBD2. The material sequenced was blood, either unsorted or a sorted T cell fraction (not recorded which). This chain's CDR3 is CASSPFAGGKNTVELFF. CDR3 sequence (DNA): TGTGCCAGCAGCCCTTTCGCGGGGGGGAAAAACACCGTGGAGCTGTTTTTT.